This section outlines one T cell receptor (beta chain) sequence together with its context. This record comes from a study of glioma-infiltrating T cells after dendritic cell vaccination. Using immunoSEQ multiplex PCR, the repertoire was profiled, and TCRdb retains in-frame clones only, with some absent. The sample holds about 50,000 clones, approximately 91% seen once. Time point denoted: after dendritic cell vaccination, including at tumor progression/relapse. Blood PBMC samples: pre-vaccination, two weeks post third vaccination, and at tumor progression. Looked up from germline, CDR1 is MNHNS and CDR2 is SASEGT. The CDR3 extends over 12 amino acids. The germline V and J ends were trimmed by 6 bases and 7 bases, with 12 bases remaining between them.

The sample consisted of blood, taken after dendritic cell vaccination. The chain recombines TRBV6-1 with TRBJ1-2; TRBD1 might be the D (5 bases). This clonotype was sampled from a human donor with glioblastoma. The DNA of the CDR3 is TGTGCCAGCAGAGCAGGGTATGTTGGCTACACCTTC. Residues: CASRAGYVGYTF.